This entry lists 24 T cell receptor beta chains sequenced from one sample in a study of blood T cell repertoires in COVID-19 (dated by TCRdb to 2020 to 2022). Preparation of the library involved the immunoSEQ multiplex PCR assay. The clones in this table, taken by TCRdb from immuneACCESS, are in-frame only. Not every clone is retained; where verified, under half of the shortfall comes from an unresolved V gene, and the cause of the rest is unknown. In all, the sample holds 300,000 to 400,000 clones, and about 87% of those were seen once. About 6% of the sample is in the top ten clones. Sequenced material: peripheral blood. All receptors derive from a woman aged 45-59 years with COVID-19, enrolled during active disease.

The chain joins TRBV5-4 to TRBJ1-2, with TRBD1 identical over 7 bases. Germline V gene sequence: CDR1 SGHNT, CDR2 YYREEE (reference sequence). The J segment lost 4 bases and the V segment lost 4 bases, leaving 19 bases of the junction unmatched. This CDR3 region has 18 residues. CDR3 in amino acids: CASSPKSFGDSFGYGYTF. As DNA, the CDR3 is TGTGCCAGCAGCCCGAAATCTTTTGGGGACAGTTTCGGCTATGGCTACACCTTC.

The chain links TRBV11-3 to TRBJ2-3, with 11 bases matching TRBD2. This CDR3 region has 16 residues. Losses at the gene ends were 3 bases for V and 5 bases for J; bases not matched to a gene: 7. Germline assignment: CDR1 SGHNT and CDR2 YENEEA. As DNA, the CDR3 is TGTGCCAGCAGCTTTGAACGTAGCGGGAGGGGAGATACGCAGTATTTT. As protein: CASSFERSGRGDTQYF.

The chain has TRBV30 and TRBJ1-5, with D possibly TRBD1 on 6 matching bases. Trimming pared 2 bases from V and 2 bases from J, leaving 16 bases between. The CDR3 runs 16 residues. Germline V gives CDR1 GTSNPN, CDR2 SVGIG (reference sequence). DNA for the CDR3: TGTGCCTGGAGTACAGAGGGGGGAGGGGGCAATCAGCCCCAGCATTTT. Its translation is CAWSTEGGGGNQPQHF. Filled out from reference TRBV30 and TRBJ1-5, the complete variable domain reads SQTIHQWPATLVQPVGSPLSLECTVEGTSNPNLYWYRQAAGRGLQLLFYSVGIGQISSEVPQNLSASRPQDRQFILSSKKLLLSDSGFYLCAWSTEGGGGNQPQHFGDGTRLSIL.

The chain joins TRBV15 to TRBJ1-5; possibly TRBD1 for D (6 bases). This CDR3 is 14 amino acids long. Germline V CDR1 and CDR2: LNHNV, YYDKDF (reference sequence). V lost 1 base to trimming and J lost 6 bases, with 10 bases between them. The CDR3 DNA follows: TGTGCCACCAGCAGAGGAGAGGGGGTTCAGCCCCAGCATTTT. This encodes CATSRGEGVQPQHF. Full variable domain (outside the CDR3, taken from reference TRBV15 and TRBJ1-5): DAMVIQNPRYQVTQFGKPVTLSCSQTLNHNVMYWYQQKSSQAPKLLFHYYDKDFNNEADTPDNFQSRRPNTSFCFLDIRSPGLGDTAMYLCATSRGEGVQPQHFGDGTRLSIL.

CDR3 nucleotides: TGTGCCAGCAGCCCGGGGATCAATTCCGAAAAACTGTTTTTT. Translated: CASSPGINSEKLFF. The chain links TRBV7-3 to TRBJ1-4; D ambiguous. Germline CDR1 is SGHTA and CDR2 is FQGTGA. With 5 bases removed from V and 8 bases from J, the gap between germline ends came to 15 bases. This CDR3 has 14 amino acids.

The count of this clone is one. The rearrangement uses TRBV30 and TRBJ1-2; D is perhaps TRBD1 (5 bases). Germline lookup yields CDR1 GTSNPN and CDR2 SVGIG (reference sequence). The CDR3 runs to 12 residues. Trimming took off 1 base at V and 8 bases at J, with 11 bases between the two ends. CDR3: CAWSAGVGGYTF. CDR3 sequence (DNA): TGTGCCTGGAGTGCGGGGGTGGGCGGCTACACCTTC.

This chain uses TRBV5-1 with TRBJ2-7, with 9 positions matching TRBD2. The germline V gene has CDR1 SGHRS and CDR2 YFSETQ. V shed 4 bases and J 2 bases; nucleotides not matched to a gene: 13. CDR3 size: 17 residues. CDR3 DNA sequence: TGCGCCAGCAGCCGCGACTCACCGGGACTAGCTGCCTACGAGCAGTACTTC. As protein: CASSRDSPGLAAYEQYF.

The chain employs TRBV19 and TRBJ1-1; D is possibly TRBD1 (6 bases). The CDR3 runs 14 residues. The germline CDR1 and CDR2 sequences are LNHDA and SQIVND (reference sequence). The V and J ends lost 11 bases and 1 base respectively, with 17 bases between them. Here the CDR3 DNA reads TGTGCCGCGCAATCGGGACACCCGAACACTGAAGCTTTCTTT. It translates to CAAQSGHPNTEAFF.

The DNA for the CDR3 is TGTGCCAGCAGTTACCGTATTAACTATGGCTACACCTTC. Translation: CASSYRINYGYTF. This chain uses TRBV6-6 with TRBJ1-2, with D hard to call. The CDR3 is made up of 13 amino acids. Trimming pared 2 bases from V and 1 base from J, leaving 5 bases between. The germline gives CDR1 MNHNY, CDR2 SVGAGI (reference sequence).

The V and J genes are TRBV11-3 and TRBJ2-7; perhaps TRBD2 as D (5 bases). The length of the CDR3 is 13 residues. The germline gives CDR1 SGHNT, CDR2 YENEEA. V lost 1 base and J 7 bases, leaving 11 bases between the germline ends. The DNA for the CDR3 is TGTGCCAGCAGCTTAGTAGGGAGTGGTGAGCAGTACTTC. It specifies CASSLVGSGEQYF.

The V call is TRBV6-5, the J call TRBJ1-1; a weak D match, TRBD1 (5 bases). Germline values: CDR1 MNHEY, CDR2 SVGAGI. Trimming removed 8 bases from V and 1 base from J, with 17 bases in between. This CDR3 contains 15 residues. The CDR3 sequence is CASPTNWGRNTEAFF. CDR3 nucleotides: TGTGCCAGCCCAACCAATTGGGGCAGGAACACTGAAGCTTTCTTT.

This rearrangement joins TRBV12-5 to TRBJ2-3; 10 bases agree with TRBD1. Germline lookup yields CDR1 LGHNT and CDR2 FRNRAP. The CDR3 sequence is 16 residues long. J gave up 3 bases and V 1 base, and 4 bases lay outside the gene matches. CDR3 sequence: CASGLGSGQGTDTQYF. CDR3 coding DNA: TGTGCTAGTGGTTTGGGGTCGGGACAGGGGACAGATACGCAGTATTTT.

The rearrangement links TRBV9 to TRBJ2-1, with TRBD1 matching over 10 bases. In germline, CDR1 is SGDLS, CDR2 YYNGEE. The length of the CDR3 is 16 residues. The ends lost 4 bases at V and 2 bases at J; junction bases unmatched: 6. In DNA form, the CDR3 reads TGTGCCAGCAGCAAATGGACAGGGGGGACCTACAATGAGCAGTTCTTC. Encoded protein: CASSKWTGGTYNEQFF.

As concerns this clone: Other DNA sequences in the sample encode the same CDR3. V is TRBV12-3 or TRBV12-4 and J is TRBJ1-1, with D unresolved. The CDR3 runs to 13 residues. V was trimmed by 2 bases and J by 2 bases, leaving 6 bases between them. CDR3 DNA sequence: TGTGCCAGCAGTTTACGGGGAAACACTGAAGCTTTCTTT. The encoded protein is CASSLRGNTEAFF.

V and J are TRBV6-5 and TRBJ2-2; D might be TRBD1 (7 bases). The germline V gene encodes CDR1 MNHEY and CDR2 SVGAGI. This CDR3 contains 16 residues. V lost 4 bases and J lost 6, with 18 bases in between. The CDR3: CASSFGGGGNAGELFF. In DNA, the CDR3 is TGTGCCAGCAGTTTCGGTGGAGGGGGCAACGCCGGGGAGCTGTTTTTT.

The chain couples TRBV29-1 to TRBJ2-3; D might be TRBD2 (5 bases). There are 13 residues in the CDR3. V gave up 4 bases and J gave up 0 bases, with 8 bases separating them. Germline V lookup: CDR1 SQVTM, CDR2 ANQGSEA. CDR3 coding DNA: TGCAGCGTTGGGGGAGTGAGCACAGATACGCAGTATTTT. Amino acid sequence: CSVGGVSTDTQYF.

CDR3 DNA: TGTGCCAGCATTACGACAGGAACTAACACTGAAGCTTTCTTT. Translated: CASITTGTNTEAFF. J is TRBJ1-1 and V is TRBV6-5, with D maybe TRBD1 (6 bases). Trimming left V 7 bases short and J 2 bases short, with 14 bases between. Germline V lookup: CDR1 MNHEY, CDR2 SVGAGI. The CDR3 is 14 residues long.

This clone appeared a few times. V usage is TRBV5-4 and J usage is TRBJ2-2, with 8 bases identical to TRBD1. The ends lost 2 bases at V and 5 bases at J; junction bases unmatched: 8. The CDR3 length is 16 residues. Germline V gene sequence: CDR1 SGHNT, CDR2 YYREEE (reference sequence). CDR3 nucleotide sequence: TGTGCCAGCAGCTTTGGTGGGACAGGCTTTACCGGGGAGCTGTTTTTT. Residues: CASSFGGTGFTGELFF.

This rearrangement joins TRBV25-1 to TRBJ1-3; 9 nucleotides line up with TRBD1. Germline assignment: CDR1 MGHDK and CDR2 SYGVNS. The CDR3 is 14 residues long. Losses at the gene ends were 5 bases for V and 9 bases for J; bases not matched to a gene: 8. The CDR3 protein is CASSTGTGWSTIYF. The CDR3 DNA follows: TGTGCCAGCAGTACCGGGACAGGGTGGTCCACCATATATTTT.

Only one count was recorded for this clone. This chain joins TRBV27 and TRBJ2-2; 8 nucleotides match TRBD1. The CDR3 totals 16 residues. CDR1 is MNHEY, CDR2 SMNVEV, per germline (reference sequence). J gave up 3 bases and V 6 bases, and 9 bases lay outside the gene matches. The CDR3 is CASSSFGQGDTGELFF. The CDR3 region has the DNA TGTGCCAGCAGCTCTTTCGGACAGGGAGACACCGGGGAGCTGTTTTTT.

This chain joins TRBV6-4 and TRBJ2-2, with 10 bases lining up with TRBD1. The germline CDR1 and CDR2 sequences are MRHNA and SNTAGT. The CDR3 runs 16 residues. The V gene end was trimmed by 3 bases and the J gene end by 7 bases; junction bases not matched to a gene: 8. The CDR3 DNA sequence: TGTGCCAGCAGTGAGGGGGGACAGGGGCTGGTCGGGGAGCTGTTTTTT. Residues: CASSEGGQGLVGELFF.

This chain joins TRBV5-5 and TRBJ1-3; D is ambiguous. The CDR3 length is 17 residues. CDR1 is SGHKS and CDR2 is YYEKEE in the germline V gene (reference sequence). V dropped 0 bases and J dropped 1 base, with 14 bases sitting between them. The CDR3 here is CASSLGVKPLSGNTIYF. CDR3 coding DNA: TGTGCCAGCAGCTTGGGAGTGAAACCACTATCTGGAAACACCATATATTTT. The whole variable domain, remainder taken from reference TRBV5-5 and TRBJ1-3, is DAGVTQSPTHLIKTRGQQVTLRCSPISGHKSVSWYQQVLGQGPQFIFQYYEKEERGRGNFPDRFSARQFPNYSSELNVNALLLGDSALYLCASSLGVKPLSGNTIYFGEGSWLTVV.

V is TRBV24-1 and J is TRBJ2-1; 9 nucleotides agree with TRBD1. J gave up 4 bases and V 4 bases, and 13 bases lay outside the gene matches. In germline, CDR1 is KGHDR, CDR2 SFDVKD. This CDR3 is 18 amino acids long. For the CDR3, the DNA is TGTGCCACCAGTGAAGAACTGCCGGGACAGGGACAGTACAATGAGCAGTTCTTC. It specifies CATSEELPGQGQYNEQFF.

The chain links TRBV3-1 (or the pseudogene TRBV3-2) to TRBJ2-2; D is unresolved. Trimming took off 5 bases at V and 2 bases at J, with 3 bases between the two ends. There are 12 residues in the CDR3. From germline, CDR1 is LGHDT and CDR2 YNNKEL (reference sequence). The CDR3 DNA follows: TGTGCCAGCAGCTCTAACACCGGGGAGCTGTTTTTT. This sequence encodes CASSSNTGELFF.